The clone carrying this T cell receptor beta chain is a singleton in its sample. The data belong to a study of blood T cell repertoires in COVID-19. Background on the study: Sample material is recorded as cDNA or gDNA derived from T cells, B-cell-depleted T cells, or PBMCs.

Authors' analysis steps: Amplification with reference gene primers provided the estimates of nucleated cell counts. Generated by immunoSEQ multiplex PCR, the TCRdb table keeps only in-frame clones and is missing some. Clonal size and the V and J genes are those of that table, whereas D and trimming came from the DNA. The repertoire includes some 310,000 clones, nearly 90% of them detected once, and about 8.4% sits in the top ten. CDR1 is MGHRA and CDR2 is YSYEKL in the germline V gene. J lost 6 bases, V lost 1 base, and 8 bases had no gene match. This CDR3 is 16 amino acids long. This TCR came from a woman in her 30s who had recovered from COVID-19. Sequenced: PBMCs or T cells enriched from blood (not recorded which). The V gene is TRBV4-1, the J gene TRBJ1-4, with TRBD1 identical over 7 bases. CDR3 sequence (DNA): TGCGCCAGCAGCCAAGGTGCGGCAGGGGGAGATGAAAAACTGTTTTTT. Translation: CASSQGAAGGDEKLFF.